The 15 T cell receptor beta chains in this list originate from one sample, sequenced in a study of blood T cell repertoires in COVID-19. Here immunoSEQ multiplex PCR was the method, and the copy in TCRdb shows in-frame clones only, minus some. The table records about 160,000 clones, about nine tenths of them present only once. Material for sequencing was peripheral blood. Every receptor here comes from a woman aged 55-70 years with active or convalescent COVID-19.

The V gene is TRBV9, the J gene TRBJ1-2, with D possibly TRBD1 on 5 matching bases. Trimming left V 0 bases short and J 5 bases short, with 11 bases between. Germline lookup yields CDR1 SGDLS and CDR2 YYNGEE. This CDR3 region has 14 residues. CDR3 loop: CASSVEGGAYGYTF. The CDR3 DNA follows: TGTGCCAGCAGCGTAGAAGGTGGGGCTTATGGCTACACCTTC.

The chain recombines TRBV6-2 or TRBV6-3 with TRBJ1-2; possibly TRBD1 for D (6 bases). The V and J ends lost 5 bases and 3 bases respectively, with 10 bases between them. The CDR3 is 13 residues long. Germline V gives CDR1 MNHEY, CDR2 SVGEGT. As DNA, the CDR3 is TGTGCCAGCAGTGCCACAGGGTACTATGGCTACACCTTC. Its protein product is CASSATGYYGYTF.

On this clone: The sample holds other DNA sequences that translate to the same CDR3. This chain joins TRBV5-1 and TRBJ1-5, with TRBD1 identical over 8 bases. The CDR3 is 14 residues long. Germline V CDR1 and CDR2: SGHRS, YFSETQ. J gave up 2 bases and V 4 bases, and 2 bases lay outside the gene matches. The CDR3 DNA reads as TGCGCCAGCAGCGCGGGACAGGGCAATCAGCCCCAGCATTTT. Its protein product is CASSAGQGNQPQHF.

This chain connects TRBV12-3 or TRBV12-4 to TRBJ1-4, with D perhaps matching TRBD1 (6 bases). The CDR3 sequence is 12 residues long. V dropped 5 bases and J dropped 9 bases, with 10 bases sitting between them. CDR3 sequence: CASSPDRQKLFF. The CDR3 coding sequence is TGTGCCAGCAGTCCTGACAGGCAAAAACTGTTTTTT.

This sequence joins TRBV19 and TRBJ2-3; 10 bases are a match to TRBD2. Germline V CDR1 and CDR2: LNHDA, SQIVND (reference sequence). This CDR3 comprises 16 residues. After removal of 4 bases from V and 3 bases from J, the junction contained 7 bases not matched to a gene. CDR3 region: CASSTRASGGTDTQYF. As DNA, the CDR3 is TGTGCCAGTAGTACCCGGGCTAGCGGGGGTACAGATACGCAGTATTTT. Variable domain in full (rest from reference TRBV19 and TRBJ2-3): DGGITQSPKYLFRKEGQNVTLSCEQNLNHDAMYWYRQDPGQGLRLIYYSQIVNDFQKGDIAEGYSVSREKKESFPLTVTSAQKNPTAFYLCASSTRASGGTDTQYFGPGTRLTVL.

This clone was seen a few times. The CDR3 DNA sequence: TGTGCCAGTAGCGATGCGCCCGGGAACACTGAAGCTTTCTTT. This encodes CASSDAPGNTEAFF. This chain connects TRBV19 to TRBJ1-1; D is unresolved. Germline V gene lookup returns CDR1 LNHDA and CDR2 SQIVND (reference sequence). This CDR3 is 14 amino acids long. Trimming stripped 6 bases from V and 1 base from J, with 12 bases between.

This clone was seen only a few times. The V call is TRBV30, the J call TRBJ1-3, with TRBD1 as a possible D gene (5 bases). This CDR3 spans 14 amino acids. Looked up from germline, CDR1 is GTSNPN and CDR2 is SVGIG (reference sequence). The V end lost 2 bases, the J end lost 0 bases, and 8 bases lay between the germline ends. CDR3 DNA: TGTGCCTGGAGTTACGGACACTCTGGAAACACCATATATTTT. It codes for CAWSYGHSGNTIYF.

The V gene is TRBV10-3, the J gene TRBJ1-6; perhaps TRBD1 as D (5 bases). The CDR3 is 13 amino acids. Trimming took off 3 bases at V and 9 bases at J, with 9 bases between the two ends. Germline CDR1 and CDR2: ENHRY and SYGVKD. The CDR3 DNA follows: TGTGCCATCAGTGAAGGAAGGGGTTCACCCCTCCACTTT. Protein sequence: CAISEGRGSPLHF.

The V call is TRBV10-3, the J call TRBJ1-4; 8 positions match TRBD1. Germline assignment: CDR1 ENHRY and CDR2 SYGVKD. This CDR3 region has 13 residues. J lost 8 bases, V lost 6 bases, and 5 bases had no gene match. The CDR3 DNA follows: TGTGCCATCAGGGGACAGGTAAACGAAAAACTGTTTTTT. It codes for CAIRGQVNEKLFF.

This chain joins TRBV6-2 or TRBV6-3 and TRBJ1-1, with D hard to call. V was pared by 0 bases and J by 10 bases, with 21 bases between. Per the germline V gene, CDR1 is MNHEY and CDR2 is SVGEGT. The CDR3 consists of 16 residues. CDR3 sequence (DNA): TGTGCCAGCAGTTACTCGATGGAGGACTCCCATCCCCTAGCTTTCTTT. It is translated as CASSYSMEDSHPLAFF.

This clone was counted a few times. V gene TRBV19 combines with J gene TRBJ1-2; D gene unclear. Trimming shortened V by 7 bases and J by 2 bases, and 11 bases separated the two germline ends. This CDR3 contains 13 residues. Per the germline V gene, CDR1 is LNHDA and CDR2 is SQIVND (reference sequence). DNA for the CDR3: TGTGCCAGTACCGCCTCGGGGAACTATGGCTACACCTTC. Translated: CASTASGNYGYTF.

This clone occurred a few times. The rearrangement uses TRBV2 and TRBJ2-7; TRBD2 aligns across 8 bases. The junction had 5 bases not matched to a gene; V was cut back by 1 base and J by 0 bases. Germline assignment: CDR1 SNHLY and CDR2 FYNNEI. There are 16 residues in the CDR3. CDR3: CASSEGDGGASYEQYF. The CDR3 nucleotides are TGTGCCAGCAGTGAAGGGGACGGGGGGGCCTCCTACGAGCAGTACTTC.

The chain has TRBV18 and TRBJ2-1, with 12 bases that match TRBD1. CDR1 KGHSH and CDR2 LQKENI come from the germline V gene. Losses at the gene ends were 3 bases for V and 2 bases for J; bases not matched to a gene: 8. The CDR3 has 18 residues. CDR3 sequence reads: CASSPRPGTGGTYNEQFF. The CDR3 DNA follows: TGTGCCAGCTCACCCCGCCCTGGGACAGGGGGCACCTACAATGAGCAGTTCTTC.

This sequence joins TRBV6-5 and TRBJ1-1; possibly TRBD1 for D (6 bases). Germline V gene lookup returns CDR1 MNHEY and CDR2 SVGAGI. Trimming pared 6 bases from V and 9 bases from J, leaving 17 bases between. CDR3 length: 13 amino acids. This chain's CDR3 is CASRRDTLTQAFF. The CDR3 DNA reads as TGTGCCAGCAGGAGGGACACCCTAACCCAAGCTTTCTTT.

The genes are TRBV5-6 and TRBJ1-4, with TRBD1 matching over 10 bases. The CDR3 is 15 residues long. Germline trimming cut 4 bases from V and 8 bases from J; bases unmatched to any gene: 8. In germline, CDR1 is SGHDT, CDR2 YYEEEE. Written as DNA, the CDR3 is TGTGCCAGCAGCCACGCCGGGACAGGGGAGGAAAAACTGTTTTTT. Its protein product is CASSHAGTGEEKLFF. Based on the CDR3 plus reference TRBV5-6 and TRBJ1-4, the full variable domain is DAGVTQSPTHLIKTRGQQVTLRCSPKSGHDTVSWYQQALGQGPQFIFQYYEEEERQRGNFPDRFSGHQFPNYSSELNVNALLLGDSALYLCASSHAGTGEEKLFFGSGTQLSVL.